This entry lists 3 T cell receptor beta chains sequenced from one sample in a study of Tregs in tolerant kidney transplant recipients. The protocol was immunoSEQ multiplex PCR, while the TCRdb copy is restricted to in-frame clones and leaves out a portion. Of just under 65,000 clones listed, roughly 98% are singletons. The sample here was Tregs from blood, taken before the transplant. These receptors were collected from a human donor who received a combined kidney and bone marrow transplant.

This chain uses TRBV2 with TRBJ1-2; the D gene is possibly TRBD1 (6 bases). This CDR3 spans 12 amino acids. Between the trimmed V and J ends, which lost 4 bases and 7 bases, there was a span of 10 bases. CDR1 and CDR2 (germline): SNHLY, FYNNEI. CDR3 bases: TGTGCCAGCAGTGGGACAGTTTCTGGCTACACCTTC. This encodes CASSGTVSGYTF.

This clone has only one observation. This chain's CDR3 is CASSPGLAGAGYNEQFF. As DNA, the CDR3 is TGTGCCAGCAGCCCAGGACTAGCGGGAGCGGGTTACAATGAGCAGTTCTTC. This rearrangement joins TRBV7-2 to TRBJ2-1; 13 nucleotides agree with TRBD2. The CDR3 is 17 residues long. Germline CDR1 is SGHTA and CDR2 is FQGNSA. The V segment lost 5 bases and the J segment 4 bases; nucleotides outside the gene matches: 8.

This sequence joins TRBV4-2 and TRBJ1-6; D is unresolved. The germline V and J ends were trimmed by 0 bases and 6 bases, with 9 bases remaining between them. The CDR3 extends over 15 amino acids. CDR1 is LGHNA and CDR2 is YNFKEQ in the germline V gene. Written as DNA, the CDR3 is TGTGCCAGCAGCCAAGAGATACAGACTAATTCACCCCTCCACTTT. Translating gives CASSQEIQTNSPLHF.